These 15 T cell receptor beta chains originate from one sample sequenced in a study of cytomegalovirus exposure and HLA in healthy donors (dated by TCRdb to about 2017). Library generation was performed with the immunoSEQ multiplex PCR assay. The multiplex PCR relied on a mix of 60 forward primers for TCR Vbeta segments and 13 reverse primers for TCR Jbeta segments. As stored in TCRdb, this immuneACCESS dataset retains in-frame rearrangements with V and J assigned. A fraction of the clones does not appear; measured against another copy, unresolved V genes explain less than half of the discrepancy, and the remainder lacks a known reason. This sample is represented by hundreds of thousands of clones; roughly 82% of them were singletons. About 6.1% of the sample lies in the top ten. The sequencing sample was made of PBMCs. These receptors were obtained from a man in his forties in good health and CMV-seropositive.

The CDR3 sequence is CASSNGGGAFYEQYF. CDR3 nucleotide sequence: TGTGCCAGCAGCAACGGAGGGGGGGCTTTCTACGAGCAGTACTTC. The chain is built from TRBV28 and TRBJ2-7, with D perhaps TRBD2 (7 bases). Trimming removed 6 bases from V and 3 bases from J, with 18 bases in between. The CDR3 sequence is 15 residues long. Per the germline V gene, CDR1 is MDHEN and CDR2 is SYDVKM.

The CDR3 loop is CASTNLGSAEQYF. The CDR3, as DNA: TGTGCCAGCACAAATCTTGGGAGCGCCGAGCAGTACTTC. J is TRBJ2-7 and V is TRBV6-5, with a possible D match to TRBD2 (5 bases). The V and J ends lost 7 bases and 6 bases respectively, with 16 bases between them. CDR1 and CDR2 from the germline V gene are MNHEY and SVGAGI. This CDR3 is built from 13 residues.

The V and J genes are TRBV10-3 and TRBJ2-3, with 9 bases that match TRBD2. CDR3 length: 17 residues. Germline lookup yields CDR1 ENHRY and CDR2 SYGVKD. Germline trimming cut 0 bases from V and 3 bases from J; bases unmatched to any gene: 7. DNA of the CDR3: TGTGCCATCAGTGAGTCATATGCGGGAGGGGCGACAGATACGCAGTATTTT. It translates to CAISESYAGGATDTQYF.

This CDR3 is CASSYSSRTDTEAFF. The CDR3 coding sequence is TGTGCCAGCAGTTACTCGAGTAGGACAGACACTGAAGCTTTCTTT. The chain couples TRBV6-6 to TRBJ1-1, with D tentatively TRBD1 (6 bases). Germline V lookup: CDR1 MNHNY, CDR2 SVGAGI (reference sequence). CDR3 length equals 15 residues. Trimming left V 0 bases short and J 3 bases short, with 11 bases between.

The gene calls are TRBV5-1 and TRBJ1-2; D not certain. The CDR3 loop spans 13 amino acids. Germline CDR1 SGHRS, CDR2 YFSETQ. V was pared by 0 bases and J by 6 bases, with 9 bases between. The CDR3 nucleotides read TGCGCCAGCAGCTTGGCGGGAATGGATGGCTACACCTTC. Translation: CASSLAGMDGYTF. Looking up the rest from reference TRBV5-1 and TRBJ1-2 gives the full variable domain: KAGVTQTPRYLIKTRGQQVTLSCSPISGHRSVSWYQQTPGQGLQFLFEYFSETQRNKGNFPGRFSGRQFSNSRSEMNVSTLELGDSALYLCASSLAGMDGYTFGSGTRLTVV.

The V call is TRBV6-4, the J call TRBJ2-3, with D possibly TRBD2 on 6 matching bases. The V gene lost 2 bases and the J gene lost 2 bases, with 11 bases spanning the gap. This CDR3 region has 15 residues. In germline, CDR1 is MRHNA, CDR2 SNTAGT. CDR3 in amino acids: CASSDGGGDTDTQYF. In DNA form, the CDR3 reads TGTGCCAGCAGTGACGGTGGCGGGGACACAGATACGCAGTATTTT.

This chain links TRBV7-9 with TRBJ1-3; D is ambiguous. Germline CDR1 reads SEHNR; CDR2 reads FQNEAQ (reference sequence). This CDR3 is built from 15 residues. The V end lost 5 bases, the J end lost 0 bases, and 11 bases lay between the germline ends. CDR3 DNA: TGTGCCAGCAGCCCCGGAGTAAACTCTGGAAACACCATATATTTT. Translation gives CASSPGVNSGNTIYF.

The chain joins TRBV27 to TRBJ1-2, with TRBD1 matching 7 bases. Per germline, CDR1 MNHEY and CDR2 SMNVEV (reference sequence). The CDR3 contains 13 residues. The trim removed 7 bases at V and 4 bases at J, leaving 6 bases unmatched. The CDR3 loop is CASTSDRLYGYTF. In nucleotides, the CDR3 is TGTGCCAGCACCTCGGACAGGCTCTATGGCTACACCTTC.

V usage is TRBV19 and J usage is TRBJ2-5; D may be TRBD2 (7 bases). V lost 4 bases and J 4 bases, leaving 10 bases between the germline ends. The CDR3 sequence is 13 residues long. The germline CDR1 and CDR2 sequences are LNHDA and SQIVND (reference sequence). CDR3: CASSRGGPETQYF. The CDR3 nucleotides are TGTGCCAGTAGTAGGGGGGGCCCAGAGACCCAGTACTTC.

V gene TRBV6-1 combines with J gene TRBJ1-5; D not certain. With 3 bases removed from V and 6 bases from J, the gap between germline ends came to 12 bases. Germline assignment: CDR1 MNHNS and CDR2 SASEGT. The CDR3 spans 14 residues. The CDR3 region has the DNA TGTGCCAGCAGTGACTTGGGAGGTAGTCAGCCCCAGCATTTT. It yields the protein CASSDLGGSQPQHF.

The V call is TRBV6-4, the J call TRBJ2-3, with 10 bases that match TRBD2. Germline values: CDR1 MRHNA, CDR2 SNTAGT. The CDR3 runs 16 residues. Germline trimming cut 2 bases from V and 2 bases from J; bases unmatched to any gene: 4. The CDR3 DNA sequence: TGTGCCAGCAGTGACGGGACTAGCGTTCCCACAGATACGCAGTATTTT. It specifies CASSDGTSVPTDTQYF.

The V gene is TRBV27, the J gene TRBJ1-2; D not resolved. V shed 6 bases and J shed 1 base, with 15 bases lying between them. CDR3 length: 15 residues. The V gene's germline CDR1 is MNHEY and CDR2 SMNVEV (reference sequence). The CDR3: CASRSLGADNYGYTF. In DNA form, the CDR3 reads TGTGCCAGCAGATCCCTGGGAGCCGATAACTATGGCTACACCTTC.

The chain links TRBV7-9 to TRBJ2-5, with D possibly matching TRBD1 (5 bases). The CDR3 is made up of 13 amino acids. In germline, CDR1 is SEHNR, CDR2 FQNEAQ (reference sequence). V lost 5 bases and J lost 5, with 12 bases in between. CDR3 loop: CASSPVGRETQYF. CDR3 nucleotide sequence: TGTGCCAGCAGCCCGGTGGGGCGGGAGACCCAGTACTTC. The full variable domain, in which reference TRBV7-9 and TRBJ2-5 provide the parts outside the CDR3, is DTGVSQNPRHKITKRGQNVTFRCDPISEHNRLYWYRQTLGQGPEFLTYFQNEAQLEKSRLLSDRFSAERPKGSFSTLEIQRTEQGDSAMYLCASSPVGRETQYFGPGTRLLVL.

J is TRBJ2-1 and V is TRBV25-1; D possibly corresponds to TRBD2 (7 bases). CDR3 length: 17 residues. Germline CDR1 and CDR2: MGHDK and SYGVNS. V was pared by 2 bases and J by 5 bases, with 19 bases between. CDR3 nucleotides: TGTGCCAGCAGTGAAGGGTTGAGAGGGCGGGGGCACAATGAGCAGTTCTTC. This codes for CASSEGLRGRGHNEQFF.

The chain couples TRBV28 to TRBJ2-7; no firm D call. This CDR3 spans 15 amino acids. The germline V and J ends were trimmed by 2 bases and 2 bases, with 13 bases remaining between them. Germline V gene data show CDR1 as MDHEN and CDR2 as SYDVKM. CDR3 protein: CASSLGTELPYEQYF. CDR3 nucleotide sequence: TGTGCCAGCAGTTTAGGTACAGAACTTCCCTACGAGCAGTACTTC.